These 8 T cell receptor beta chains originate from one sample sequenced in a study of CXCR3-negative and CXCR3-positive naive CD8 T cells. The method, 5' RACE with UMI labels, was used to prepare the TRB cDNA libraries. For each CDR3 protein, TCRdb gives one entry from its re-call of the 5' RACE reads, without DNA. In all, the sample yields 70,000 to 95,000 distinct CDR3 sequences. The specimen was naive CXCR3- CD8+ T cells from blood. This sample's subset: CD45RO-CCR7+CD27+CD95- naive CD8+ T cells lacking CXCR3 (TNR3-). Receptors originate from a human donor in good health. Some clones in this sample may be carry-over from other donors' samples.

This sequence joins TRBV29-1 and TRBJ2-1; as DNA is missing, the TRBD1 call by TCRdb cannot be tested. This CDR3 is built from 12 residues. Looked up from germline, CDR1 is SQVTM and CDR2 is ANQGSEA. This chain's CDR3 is CSLDRGFTEQFF.

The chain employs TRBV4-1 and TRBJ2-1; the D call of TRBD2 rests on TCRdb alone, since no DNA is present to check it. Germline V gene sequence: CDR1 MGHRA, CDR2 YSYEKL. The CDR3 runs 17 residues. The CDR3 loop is CASSQDIGLAAYNEQFF.

CDR3 sequence reads: CASSPPWVVLGTEAFF. The rearrangement uses TRBV7-9 and TRBJ1-1. This CDR3 is 16 amino acids long. The germline V gene encodes CDR1 SEHNR and CDR2 FQNEAQ (reference sequence).

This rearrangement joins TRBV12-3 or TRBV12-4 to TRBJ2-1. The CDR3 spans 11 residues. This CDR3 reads CASSSGGGLFF.

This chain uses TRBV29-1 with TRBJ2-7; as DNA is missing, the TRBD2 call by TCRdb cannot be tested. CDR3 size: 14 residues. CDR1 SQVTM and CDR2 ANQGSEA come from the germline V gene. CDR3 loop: CSVAGVAGGDEQYF.

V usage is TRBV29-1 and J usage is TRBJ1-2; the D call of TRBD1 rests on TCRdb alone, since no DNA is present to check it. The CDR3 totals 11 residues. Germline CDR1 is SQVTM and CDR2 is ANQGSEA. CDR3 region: CSARRGEGYTF.

Here the CDR3 reads CASSAGGSGPYEQYF. The gene calls are TRBV2 and TRBJ2-7; the D call of TRBD1 rests on TCRdb alone, since no DNA is present to check it. Germline V gives CDR1 SNHLY, CDR2 FYNNEI. The CDR3 is 15 residues long.

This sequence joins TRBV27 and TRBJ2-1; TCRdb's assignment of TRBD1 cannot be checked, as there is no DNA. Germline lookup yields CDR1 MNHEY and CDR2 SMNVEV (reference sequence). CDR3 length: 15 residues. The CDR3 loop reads CASSLDRGHYNEQFF.